These 5 T cell receptor beta chains came from one sample sequenced in a study of OX40 agonist ivuxolimab in advanced cancers. Sequencing used immunoSEQ multiplex PCR; TCRdb keeps in-frame clones, though not all of them. Among almost 90,000 clones listed, just over 90% were seen once. Sequenced here: CD4+ or CD8+ T cells sorted from blood, sampled in a trial of the OX40 agonist ivuxolimab. All receptors come from an adult with an advanced solid tumor such as melanoma, head and neck, liver or kidney cancer.

The genes are TRBV5-1 and TRBJ1-1; 9 bases align to TRBD1. The CDR3 totals 16 residues. Looked up from germline, CDR1 is SGHRS and CDR2 is YFSETQ. J was trimmed by 8 bases and V by 4 bases; bases with no gene match: 15. For the CDR3, the DNA is TGCGCCAGCAGCCCCCGGGACAGGGCAGAGTTATCAGAAGCTTTCTTT. Translated: CASSPRDRAELSEAFF.

The gene calls are TRBV5-1 and TRBJ1-1, with 7 positions matching TRBD1. Trimming took 9 bases from V and 1 from J; bases not matched to a gene: 6. Germline assignment: CDR1 SGHRS and CDR2 YFSETQ. This CDR3 has 13 amino acids. Written as DNA, the CDR3 is TGCGCCACCGGGACAGATCAGAACACTGAAGCTTTCTTT. Translation gives CATGTDQNTEAFF.

V is TRBV7-2 and J is TRBJ2-4, with 9 positions matching TRBD1. The CDR3 loop spans 15 amino acids. V dropped 5 bases and J dropped 6; count of bases not matched to a gene: 8. CDR1 is SGHTA and CDR2 is FQGNSA in the germline V gene. CDR3 sequence (DNA): TGTGCCAGCAGCCCCTCCACGGGACAGGGAAACATTCAGTACTTC. It translates to CASSPSTGQGNIQYF.

The CDR3 sequence is CAWSPTSRVAGELFF. CDR3 sequence (DNA): TGTGCCTGGAGTCCGACTAGCAGGGTAGCCGGGGAGCTGTTTTTT. The chain recombines TRBV30 with TRBJ2-2; 7 nucleotides agree with TRBD2. From germline, CDR1 is GTSNPN and CDR2 SVGIG (reference sequence). The V gene end was trimmed by 2 bases and the J gene end by 6 bases; junction bases not matched to a gene: 9. CDR3 length equals 15 residues.

This chain joins TRBV5-1 and TRBJ2-1, with 10 bases matching TRBD2. The CDR3 extends over 15 amino acids. Germline values: CDR1 SGHRS, CDR2 YFSETQ. V gave up 0 bases and J gave up 5 bases; unmatched junction bases: 2. DNA of the CDR3: TGCGCCAGCAGCTTGGTGCTAGCGGGAGACAATGAGCAGTTCTTC. Translated: CASSLVLAGDNEQFF.